This is a list of T cell receptor beta chains from one sample in a study of T cell repertoires in cytomegalovirus infection. TCRdb re-analysed the reads in MiXCR, keeping a single row per CDR3 protein. This sample has about 400,000 distinct CDR3 sequences; about 35% occur once, and the top ten carry roughly 13%. The antigens for these receptors are not known. This material consisted of cultured PBMCs, taken from culture after CMV antigen stimulation. Receptors originate from a human donor in good health (CMV status not recorded). Some clones in this sample may be carry-over from other donors' samples. CDR3s include the opening cysteine and the closing phenylalanine or tryptophan. The D gene is left open where the match is weak.

CDR3 length: 16
J gene: TRBJ1-1
D gene: NA
V gene: TRBV5-6
CDR3 protein: CASSLDGPGMNTEAFF

CDR3 length: 15
J gene: TRBJ2-2
D gene: NA
V gene: TRBV4-1
CDR3 protein: CASSQAVSNTGELFF

CDR3 length: 14
J gene: TRBJ2-7
D gene: TRBD2
V gene: TRBV12-3/TRBV12-4
CDR3 protein: CASSLLAGANEQYF

CDR3 length: 15
J gene: TRBJ1-1
D gene: NA
V gene: TRBV7-2
CDR3 protein: CASSLDWGRRTEAFF

CDR3 length: 13
J gene: TRBJ2-1
D gene: NA
V gene: TRBV7-9
CDR3 protein: CASSFHMPFEQFF

CDR3 length: 15
J gene: TRBJ2-7
D gene: TRBD1
V gene: TRBV7-9
CDR3 protein: CASSVGTGRSYEQYF

CDR3 length: 16
J gene: TRBJ1-6
D gene: NA
V gene: TRBV27
CDR3 protein: CASSWDGKRDNSPLHF

CDR3 length: 14
J gene: TRBJ1-5
D gene: NA
V gene: TRBV15
CDR3 protein: CATTLYSSNQPQHF

CDR3 length: 14
J gene: TRBJ1-2
D gene: NA
V gene: TRBV6-6
CDR3 protein: CASSYSRRSYGYTF

CDR3 length: 18
J gene: TRBJ2-1
D gene: TRBD2
V gene: TRBV7-6
CDR3 protein: CASSLNLLSGLVGNEQFF

CDR3 length: 15
J gene: TRBJ2-7
D gene: TRBD1
V gene: TRBV13
CDR3 protein: CASTIGDRLPYEQYF

CDR3 length: 16
J gene: TRBJ1-6
D gene: NA
V gene: TRBV7-2
CDR3 protein: CASSSTLQGSRSPLHF

CDR3 length: 13
J gene: TRBJ2-3
D gene: NA
V gene: TRBV10-2
CDR3 protein: CATTSPITDTQYF

CDR3 length: 12
J gene: TRBJ2-3
D gene: NA
V gene: TRBV29-1
CDR3 protein: CSVAGLQGTQYF

CDR3 length: 15
J gene: TRBJ1-5
D gene: NA
V gene: TRBV19
CDR3 protein: CASSISPYSNQPQHF

CDR3 length: 15
J gene: TRBJ1-2
D gene: TRBD1
V gene: TRBV7-2
CDR3 protein: CASSPGGGFAYGYTF

CDR3 length: 14
J gene: TRBJ2-2
D gene: NA
V gene: TRBV19
CDR3 protein: CASSIAAVSGELFF

CDR3 length: 11
J gene: TRBJ2-7
D gene: NA
V gene: TRBV28
CDR3 protein: CASRDQRARDF

CDR3 length: 14
J gene: TRBJ1-1
D gene: NA
V gene: TRBV12-3/TRBV12-4
CDR3 protein: CASSTFDSNTEAFF

CDR3 length: 15
J gene: TRBJ2-3
D gene: TRBD2
V gene: TRBV7-2
CDR3 protein: CASSPAAGGTDTQYF

CDR3 length: 17
J gene: TRBJ1-3
D gene: NA
V gene: TRBV4-1
CDR3 protein: CASSQEGGANLGNTIYF

CDR3 length: 12
J gene: TRBJ1-1
D gene: NA
V gene: TRBV29-1
CDR3 protein: CSVGQGHTEAFF

CDR3 length: 13
J gene: TRBJ2-3
D gene: NA
V gene: TRBV12-3/TRBV12-4
CDR3 protein: CATSGVSTDTQYF

CDR3 length: 18
J gene: TRBJ2-5
D gene: TRBD2
V gene: TRBV7-6
CDR3 protein: CASSISGTSGRAKQTQYF

CDR3 length: 14
J gene: TRBJ2-1
D gene: TRBD1
V gene: TRBV27
CDR3 protein: CASSAQGNYNEQFF

CDR3 length: 18
J gene: TRBJ2-1
D gene: TRBD2
V gene: TRBV20-1
CDR3 protein: CSATMTSGRFAGYNEQFF